These 32 T cell receptor beta chains originate from one sample sequenced in a study of T cells in Graves' hyperthyroidism and ophthalmopathy. The CDR3 regions of TCR beta were amplified from RNA transcripts. Initially, a first-round RT-PCR of the TCR CDR3 employed the HTBI primer set. TCRdb reprocessed the multiplex PCR reads via MiXCR and lists one record per CDR3 protein. The table includes approximately 710,000 distinct CDR3 sequences, approximately 15% detected once. Sequencing was done on a sample of blood. These receptor sequences come from a man between 50 and 59 years old with Graves' hyperthyroidism.

This chain links TRBV2 with TRBJ2-1; unclear D gene. Per the germline V gene, CDR1 is SNHLY and CDR2 is FYNNEI. V lost 3 bases to trimming and J lost 9 bases, with 15 bases between them. The CDR3 consists of 14 residues. In nucleotides, the CDR3 is TGTGCCAGCAGTGATCAAGGTTATAACGGTGAGCAGTTCTTC. This sequence encodes CASSDQGYNGEQFF.

The V and J genes are TRBV12-3 or TRBV12-4 and TRBJ1-6; unclear D gene. With 10 bases removed from V and 6 bases from J, the gap between germline ends came to 19 bases. CDR3 size: 15 residues. CDR3 loop: CATNQGGMTNSPLHF. CDR3 bases: TGTGCCACTAATCAAGGCGGGATGACTAATTCACCCCTCCACTTT.

This clonotype was counted a few times. V and J are TRBV11-2 and TRBJ1-5; D might be TRBD1 (5 bases). This CDR3 is built from 14 residues. Germline values: CDR1 SGHAT, CDR2 FQNNGV. The ends were cut back, 4 bases at V and 3 bases at J, with 10 bases in the middle. The chain's CDR3 is CASSSDGANQPQHF. DNA of the CDR3: TGTGCCAGCAGCTCTGACGGGGCCAATCAGCCCCAGCATTTT. Using reference TRBV11-2 and TRBJ1-5 for the parts outside the CDR3, the full variable domain is EAGVAQSPRYKIIEKRQSVAFWCNPISGHATLYWYQQILGQGPKLLIQFQNNGVVDDSQLPKDRFSAERLKGVDSTLKIQPAKLEDSAVYLCASSSDGANQPQHFGDGTRLSIL.

The chain combines TRBV27 with TRBJ2-3, with D possibly called TRBD1 or TRBD2 (5 bases each). V was trimmed by 2 bases and J by 2 bases, leaving 17 bases between them. This CDR3 comprises 17 residues. Germline loops: CDR1 MNHEY, CDR2 SMNVEV (reference sequence). CDR3 amino acids: CASSLRGPNFYTDTQYF. The CDR3 nucleotides are TGTGCCAGCAGTTTAAGGGGACCTAACTTTTACACAGATACGCAGTATTTT.

The chain is built from TRBV6-2 or TRBV6-3 and TRBJ1-1; TRBD1 agrees at 7 bases. From germline, CDR1 is MNHEY and CDR2 SVGEGT. After removal of 6 bases from V and 1 base from J, the junction contained 5 bases not matched to a gene. The CDR3 contains 14 residues. In DNA form, the CDR3 reads TGTGCCAGCAGACCGGGACAGCCGAACACTGAAGCTTTCTTT. It yields the protein CASRPGQPNTEAFF.

This clonotype was recorded many times. V and J are TRBV18 and TRBJ2-3, with a possible D match to TRBD1 (5 bases). V was clipped by 5 bases and J by 3 bases, with 12 bases between them. The V gene's germline CDR1 is KGHSH and CDR2 LQKENI. This CDR3 has 14 residues. For the CDR3, the DNA is TGTGCCAGCTCAGGGCAGGGAATAACAGATACGCAGTATTTT. Its protein product is CASSGQGITDTQYF.

This sequence joins TRBV6-6 and TRBJ2-7; tentatively, D is TRBD1 (6 bases). CDR3 size: 15 residues. V was shortened by 0 bases and J by 5 bases, with 14 bases between the two germline ends. CDR1 is MNHNY and CDR2 is SVGAGI in the germline V gene (reference sequence). The DNA for the CDR3 is TGTGCCAGCAGTTACTCAGGGGCAGGGGCCCACGAGCAGTACTTC. Its protein is CASSYSGAGAHEQYF.

V usage is TRBV9 and J usage is TRBJ2-7, with no clear D. V was shortened by 3 bases and J by 6 bases, with 13 bases between the two germline ends. The germline gives CDR1 SGDLS, CDR2 YYNGEE. The CDR3 is 13 residues long. CDR3 DNA sequence: TGTGCCAGCAGCGCCGAACCCTTGGGCGAGCAGTACTTC. Its translation: CASSAEPLGEQYF.

This clonotype was detected many times. The chain carries TRBV24-1 and TRBJ1-2, with 8 nucleotides matching TRBD1. After removal of 7 bases from V and 5 bases from J, the junction contained 5 bases not matched to a gene. Germline values: CDR1 KGHDR, CDR2 SFDVKD. The length of the CDR3 is 13 residues. CDR3 residues: CATRGTGPYGYTF. In nucleotides, the CDR3 is TGTGCCACCAGGGGGACAGGACCTTATGGCTACACCTTC.

This clonotype was recorded a few times. This chain connects TRBV6-1 to TRBJ1-3, with D maybe TRBD1 (6 bases). The CDR3 extends over 13 amino acids. V lost 6 bases, J lost 2 bases, and 8 bases lay in between. Germline lookup yields CDR1 MNHNS and CDR2 SASEGT. The DNA of the CDR3 is TGTGCCAGCAGACAGGGCGCTGGAAACACCATATATTTT. Its translation: CASRQGAGNTIYF.

As for this clonotype: This may come from a read error, since a much larger clone is one base off. This chain connects TRBV30 to TRBJ2-1; D is perhaps TRBD2 (6 bases). Germline V gene data show CDR1 as GTSNPN and CDR2 as SVGIG (reference sequence). The CDR3 is made up of 15 amino acids. The DNA for the CDR3 is TGTGCCTGGAGTGTCGGACTACTTGGGGTCAATGAGCAGCTCTTC. Amino acids: CAWSVGLLGVNEQLF.

The chain couples TRBV7-2 to TRBJ2-1, with 8 bases matching TRBD2. Trimming at V came to 6 bases and at J to 5 bases, leaving 9 bases not matched to a gene. The CDR3 is made up of 15 amino acids. CDR1 and CDR2 from the germline V gene are SGHTA and FQGNSA. The CDR3 DNA reads as TGTGCCAGCAGTTTACCGGGCGGGAGGAACAATGAGCAGTTCTTC. It specifies CASSLPGGRNNEQFF.

Concerning this clonotype: A much larger clone sits a single nucleotide away, making a read error possible. This sequence joins TRBV12-3 or TRBV12-4 and TRBJ2-1, with 10 bases matching TRBD2. This CDR3 has 16 residues. Trimming cost V 6 bases and J 2 bases; bases outside gene matches: 7. CDR3 nucleotide sequence: TGTGCCAGCAGACGGGGACTAGCGAGTACCTACAATGAGCAGTTCTTC. It codes for CASRRGLASTYNEQFF.

This clonotype was recorded a few times. The chain is built from TRBV20-1 and TRBJ2-7; possibly TRBD2 for D (6 bases). The V end was cut by 5 bases, the J end by 3 bases, with 17 bases between. This CDR3 region has 14 residues. The V gene's germline CDR1 is DFQATT and CDR2 SNEGSKA (reference sequence). This chain's CDR3 is CSAPRRDSSYEQYF. The CDR3 DNA follows: TGCAGTGCTCCCAGACGGGACTCAAGCTACGAGCAGTACTTC.

This clonotype was detected ten times or more. The CDR3 protein is CASEFGTGSMNTEAFF. CDR3 nucleotide sequence: TGTGCCAGCGAATTCGGGACAGGGTCCATGAACACTGAAGCTTTCTTT. V and J are TRBV6-1 and TRBJ1-1; TRBD1 aligns across 9 bases. With V trimmed by 8 bases and J by 0 bases, 10 bases remained unmatched. The CDR3 has 16 amino acids. In germline, CDR1 is MNHNS, CDR2 SASEGT.

In its sample, this clonotype was seen many times. The rearrangement links TRBV3-1 to TRBJ1-5; D not resolved. The CDR3 totals 13 residues. Looked up from germline, CDR1 is LGHDT and CDR2 is YNNKEL (reference sequence). V lost 5 bases, J lost 6 bases, and 11 bases lay in between. CDR3 protein: CASSYKQFQPQHF. The CDR3 DNA is TGTGCCAGCAGCTACAAACAGTTTCAGCCCCAGCATTTT.

The chain joins TRBV7-9 to TRBJ2-1, with D hard to call. This CDR3 comprises 16 residues. Per the germline V gene, CDR1 is SEHNR and CDR2 is FQNEAQ (reference sequence). V lost 3 bases to trimming and J lost 5 bases, with 17 bases between them. The CDR3 DNA reads TGTGCCAGCAGCTTCTCCAGTCTAGTTACGAACAATGAGCAGTTCTTC. The encoded protein is CASSFSSLVTNNEQFF.

Only a few counts were recorded for this clonotype. The chain couples TRBV20-1 to TRBJ2-5, with 9 bases identical to TRBD2. CDR3 length: 13 amino acids. In germline, CDR1 is DFQATT, CDR2 SNEGSKA (reference sequence). V shed 1 base and J 9 bases; nucleotides not matched to a gene: 6. CDR3 nucleotides: TGCAGTGCTAGAGTAACGCTAGCGGGATCCCAGTACTTC. Residues: CSARVTLAGSQYF.

This clonotype came up many times. This sequence joins TRBV11-2 and TRBJ2-3, with D hard to call. CDR3 length equals 13 residues. V lost 1 base to trimming and J lost 8 bases, with 10 bases between them. Germline V gene lookup returns CDR1 SGHAT and CDR2 FQNNGV. The CDR3 sequence is CASSLVFRGTQYF. The CDR3 region has the DNA TGTGCCAGCAGCTTAGTTTTTCGCGGTACGCAGTATTTT.

The chain couples TRBV28 to TRBJ2-1; 9 bases are a match to TRBD1. The length of the CDR3 is 16 residues. V was pared by 1 base and J by 4 bases, with 5 bases of the junction left unmatched. The germline CDR1 and CDR2 sequences are MDHEN and SYDVKM. The CDR3 loop reads CASSLSGTGTYNEQFF. The CDR3 nucleotides read TGTGCCAGCAGTTTATCCGGGACAGGGACGTACAATGAGCAGTTCTTC.

Ten or more counts support this clonotype. The V and J genes are TRBV28 and TRBJ2-5; possibly TRBD2 for D (6 bases). The CDR3 has 12 amino acids. Trimming pared 7 bases from V and 5 bases from J, leaving 11 bases between. CDR1 is MDHEN, CDR2 SYDVKM, per germline. Written as DNA, the CDR3 is TGTGCCAGCACCGGGGGTCGCGAGACCCAGTACTTC. Translated, it gives CASTGGRETQYF.

This clonotype was picked up a small number of times. This could be a read error, since a much larger clone is one nucleotide away. J is TRBJ2-1 and V is TRBV27, with 9 bases lining up with TRBD1. The CDR3 contains 12 residues. Germline CDR1 and CDR2: MNHEY and SMNVEV (reference sequence). V shed 4 bases, J shed 8 bases, and the junction held 0 bases outside the gene matches. For the CDR3, the DNA is TGTGCCAGCAGTTGGGACAGGGATGAGCAGTTCTTC. This sequence encodes CASSWDRDEQFF.

This chain connects TRBV29-1 to TRBJ2-5; D possibly corresponds to TRBD1 (5 bases). V shed 7 bases and J shed 5 bases, with 14 bases lying between them. CDR3 length equals 12 residues. Germline V CDR1 and CDR2: SQVTM, ANQGSEA. The DNA of the CDR3 is TGCAGCGGGACCCAGGGAAGGGAGACCCAGTACTTC. As protein: CSGTQGRETQYF.

In DNA form, the CDR3 reads TGTGCCACCAGTGATGCCGGACAGGGTACAGATACGCAGTATTTT. Translating gives CATSDAGQGTDTQYF. This chain uses TRBV24-1 with TRBJ2-3, with TRBD1 identical over 8 bases. Germline CDR1 reads KGHDR; CDR2 reads SFDVKD. V lost 3 bases, J lost 3 bases, and 4 bases stayed unmatched. The CDR3 length is 15 residues.

The chain couples TRBV10-3 to TRBJ1-5; perhaps TRBD1 as D (6 bases). The germline CDR1 and CDR2 sequences are ENHRY and SYGVKD. Trimming took 5 bases from V and 2 from J, leaving 22 bases between them. The CDR3 has 18 residues. In DNA, the CDR3 is TGTGCCATCAGTTCCACGGGACAAGGGCCGGGGGGCAATCAGCCCCAGCATTTT. Residues: CAISSTGQGPGGNQPQHF.

This clonotype was observed at least ten times. This CDR3 reads CASRDYLAGDFSYEQYF. CDR3 DNA: TGTGCCAGCAGGGATTATCTAGCGGGGGACTTCTCCTACGAGCAGTACTTC. The chain employs TRBV7-2 and TRBJ2-7, with TRBD2 matching over 10 bases. Germline loops: CDR1 SGHTA, CDR2 FQGNSA. V trimming: 6 bases; J trimming: 0 bases; junction bases outside the gene matches: 11. CDR3 length: 17 amino acids.

This clonotype has ten or more counts. The gene calls are TRBV9 and TRBJ2-7; 7 bases map to TRBD2. Looked up from germline, CDR1 is SGDLS and CDR2 is YYNGEE. This CDR3 spans 14 amino acids. V was clipped by 2 bases and J by 1 base; unmatched bases: 3. The CDR3 sequence: CASSVWEGSYEQYF. The CDR3 region has the DNA TGTGCCAGCAGCGTGTGGGAGGGATCCTACGAGCAGTACTTC.

The chain carries TRBV10-1 and TRBJ2-3; the D gene is possibly TRBD1 (5 bases). The CDR3 extends over 13 amino acids. Germline V gene sequence: CDR1 WNHNN, CDR2 SYGVQD (reference sequence). Trimming left V 3 bases short and J 5 bases short, with 9 bases between. CDR3 protein: CASSEQERDTQYF. CDR3 DNA: TGCGCCAGCAGTGAACAGGAGAGAGATACGCAGTATTTT.

With regard to this clonotype: At one of its ends the junction is not consistent with the germline gene, which may arise from a read error. The chain employs TRBV4-1 and TRBJ1-2; D gene uncertain. CDR3 size: 13 residues. Germline V gene lookup returns CDR1 MGHRA and CDR2 YSYEKL. CDR3 sequence (DNA): TGCGCCAGCAGCGAGCGGGGTCACTATGGCTGCACCTTC. Protein sequence: CASSERGHYGCTF.

This chain uses TRBV5-6 with TRBJ2-7; D is perhaps TRBD2 (5 bases). The CDR3 has 14 residues. Germline V CDR1 and CDR2: SGHDT, YYEEEE. Trimming cost V 3 bases and J 3 bases, with 13 bases left between them. Written as DNA, the CDR3 is TGTGCCAGCAGCTCATCCCCCAGCGGCTACGAGCAGTACTTC. Translating it yields CASSSSPSGYEQYF.

With respect to this clonotype: A clone one base away is much larger, so this may be a read error. V is TRBV12-3 or TRBV12-4 and J is TRBJ1-1; D uncertain. The CDR3 totals 13 residues. The CDR3 DNA follows: TGTGCCAGCAGTTTCGGACCGAACACTGAAGATTTCTTT. The encoded protein is CASSFGPNTEDFF.

This clonotype occurred many times. This sequence joins TRBV2 and TRBJ2-7; D is possibly TRBD1 (5 bases). CDR1 is SNHLY and CDR2 is FYNNEI in the germline V gene. V was pared by 6 bases and J by 3 bases, with 15 bases between. The CDR3 runs 14 residues. Here the CDR3 DNA reads TGTGCCAGCAGACCAGATCAGGGAAGCTACGAGCAGTACTTC. This gives the protein CASRPDQGSYEQYF.